These 8 T cell receptor beta chains originate from one sample sequenced in a study of T cells in Graves' hyperthyroidism and ophthalmopathy. TCR beta CDR3 regions were amplified from RNA. Initially, a first-round RT-PCR of the TCR CDR3 employed the HTBI primer set. TCRdb reprocessed the multiplex PCR reads with MiXCR, giving one entry per CDR3 protein. There are approximately 350,000 distinct CDR3 sequences in the sample; approximately 16% occur only once, and 15% to 20% lies in the top ten. Sequencing was done on a sample of blood. Every receptor here comes from a woman aged 60 to 75 with Graves' ophthalmopathy.

The chain uses TRBV29-1 and TRBJ2-3; 9 bases line up with TRBD1. Germline V gene sequence: CDR1 SQVTM, CDR2 ANQGSEA. V trimming: 2 bases; J trimming: 4 bases; junction bases outside the gene matches: 7. This CDR3 is built from 15 residues. The CDR3 sequence is CSVETTGGSPDTQYF. The CDR3 nucleotides read TGCAGCGTTGAAACAACAGGGGGCTCGCCAGATACGCAGTATTTT.

This clonotype was detected ten times or more. The J gene is TRBJ2-3, the V gene TRBV3-1; 10 bases are shared with TRBD2. The length of the CDR3 is 17 residues. The J segment lost 3 bases and the V segment lost 1 base, leaving 7 bases of the junction unmatched. The germline V gene encodes CDR1 LGHDT and CDR2 YNNKEL (reference sequence). The DNA for the CDR3 is TGTGCCAGCAGCCAAGCCCTAGCGGGAGCAACGACAGATACGCAGTATTTT. Its translation: CASSQALAGATTDTQYF.

This clonotype showed up many times. The gene calls are TRBV5-1 and TRBJ2-7; TRBD2 matches 7 bases. The CDR3 loop spans 15 amino acids. Per the germline V gene, CDR1 is SGHRS and CDR2 is YFSETQ. After removal of 0 bases from V and 0 bases from J, the junction contained 3 bases not matched to a gene. CDR3 DNA sequence: TGCGCCAGCAGCTTGGGAGGCGGGAGCTCCTACGAGCAGTACTTC. Translated, it gives CASSLGGGSSYEQYF.

The chain combines TRBV19 with TRBJ1-1; tentative D call: TRBD1 (5 bases). Trimming took 7 bases from V and 5 from J, leaving 17 bases between them. The CDR3 runs to 14 residues. Per the germline V gene, CDR1 is LNHDA and CDR2 is SQIVND (reference sequence). The CDR3 nucleotides are TGTGCCAGTACCATAAGTCTAGCAGGGACTGAAGCTTTCTTT. The encoded protein is CASTISLAGTEAFF.

Comments on this clonotype: Since a much larger clone is just one base distant, this may be a read error. The chain couples TRBV30 to TRBJ1-1; the D is unclear. The CDR3 extends over 12 amino acids. The V end lost 1 base, the J end lost 3 bases, and 6 bases lay between the germline ends. Germline lookup yields CDR1 GTSNPN and CDR2 SVGIG (reference sequence). CDR3 sequence (DNA): TGTGCCTGGAGTGAGAGGTACACTGAAGCTTTCTTT. Translation: CAWSERYTEAFF.

This clonotype has ten or more counts. The rearrangement joins TRBV20-1 to TRBJ2-1, with 14 bases matching TRBD2. CDR1 and CDR2 from the germline V gene are DFQATT and SNEGSKA (reference sequence). This CDR3 spans 15 amino acids. Trimming cost V 1 base and J 6 bases; bases outside gene matches: 2. The CDR3 sequence: CSARVGLAGVNEQFF. In DNA, the CDR3 is TGCAGTGCTAGAGTGGGACTAGCGGGAGTCAATGAGCAGTTCTTC.

At least ten counts were recorded for this clonotype. The V call is TRBV28, the J call TRBJ2-7; D is undetermined. The germline V gene encodes CDR1 MDHEN and CDR2 SYDVKM. Trimming cost V 7 bases and J 3 bases, with 7 bases left between them. There are 11 residues in the CDR3. For the CDR3, the DNA is TGTGCCAGCACCCTAAACTACGAGCAGTACTTC. It specifies CASTLNYEQYF. The full variable domain, rest sourced from reference TRBV28 and TRBJ2-7, is DVKVTQSSRYLVKRTGEKVFLECVQDMDHENMFWYRQDPGLGLRLIYFSYDVKMKEKGDIPEGYSVSREKKERFSLILESASTNQTSMYLCASTLNYEQYFGPGTRLTVT.

The rearrangement links TRBV7-9 to TRBJ1-1; a weak D match, TRBD1 (5 bases). Trimming stripped 5 bases from V and 10 bases from J, with 20 bases between. The CDR3 covers 14 residues. Germline values: CDR1 SEHNR, CDR2 FQNEAQ (reference sequence). CDR3 in DNA: TGTGCCAGCAGCCTAACCGGGGAGGGACTAACAGCTTTCTTT. It specifies CASSLTGEGLTAFF. The full variable domain, rest sourced from reference TRBV7-9 and TRBJ1-1, is DTGVSQNPRHKITKRGQNVTFRCDPISEHNRLYWYRQTLGQGPEFLTYFQNEAQLEKSRLLSDRFSAERPKGSFSTLEIQRTEQGDSAMYLCASSLTGEGLTAFFGQGTRLTVV.